This TCR beta chain is drawn from a study of Graves' ophthalmopathy and Graves' hyperthyroidism. Study findings and constraints: Appearing in blood as well were most expanded thyroid clonotypes above 0.001 frequency. Discriminating ophthalmopathy from stable hyperthyroidism, a 13-signature model attained a sensitivity of about 88% and a specificity of roughly 81%.

Lactation, pregnancy, uncontrolled infections and other autoimmune diseases were all grounds for excluding patients. In its sample, this clonotype was seen many times. As yet, its antigen is unknown. The study amplified TCR beta CDR3 regions using RNA transcripts. First-round RT-PCR with HTBI primers preceded a second-round multiplex PCR. A single record per CDR3 protein comes from TCRdb applying MiXCR to the multiplex PCR reads. The table has 350,000 to 400,000 distinct CDR3 sequences, roughly 18% seen once. Trimming removed 6 bases at V and 3 bases at J, with 8 bases between. The CDR3 runs to 11 residues. Germline V gives CDR1 DFQATT, CDR2 SNEGSKA (reference sequence).

This chain uses TRBV20-1 with TRBJ2-5; TRBD2 is a possible D gene (5 bases). The specimen sequenced was peripheral blood. The receptor's source is a woman between 18 and 29 years old with Graves' ophthalmopathy. CDR3: CSAASKETQYF. As DNA, the CDR3 is TGCAGTGCCGCTAGCAAAGAGACCCAGTACTTC.